These 28 T cell receptor beta chains share one sample of origin, sequenced in a study of blood T cells in healthy people across ages. Combining a sample-barcoded 5' primer with a J-beta primer mix, a second PCR ran for 7 to 11 cycles. Via MiXCR, TCRdb re-called the 5' RACE reads, giving one row per CDR3 protein. The sample lists roughly 1.5 million distinct CDR3 sequences, roughly 43% occurring once. The sequencing input was blood. The receptor set was obtained from a woman younger than 30 in good health.

The chain employs TRBV20-1 and TRBJ1-1, with TRBD1 as a possible D gene (5 bases). Germline CDR1 DFQATT, CDR2 SNEGSKA (reference sequence). The CDR3 runs 14 residues. Trimming pared 2 bases from V and 4 bases from J, leaving 14 bases between. The CDR3 spells CSARIRGEGTEAFF. The DNA of the CDR3 is TGCAGTGCTAGAATCCGGGGGGAGGGCACTGAAGCTTTCTTT.

This clonotype turned up a few times. The V gene is TRBV6-2 or TRBV6-3, the J gene TRBJ2-1, with 11 bases identical to TRBD2. The trim removed 7 bases at V and 7 bases at J, leaving 9 bases unmatched. The CDR3 extends over 15 amino acids. Per germline, CDR1 MNHEY and CDR2 SVGEGT. DNA of the CDR3: TGTGCCAGCAAGGTAGCGGGGGGGCAGGGTAATGAGCAGTTCTTC. Amino acids: CASKVAGGQGNEQFF.

This clonotype was picked up a small number of times. CDR3 protein: CSARAGDGRTEAFF. CDR3 in DNA: TGCAGTGCTAGAGCAGGGGATGGTCGAACTGAAGCTTTCTTT. The V and J genes are TRBV20-1 and TRBJ1-1; a possible D gene is TRBD1 (6 bases). The CDR3 loop spans 14 amino acids. Germline V gene lookup returns CDR1 DFQATT and CDR2 SNEGSKA (reference sequence). Deletions cut 1 base from V and 5 bases from J, with 14 bases between.

This chain joins TRBV10-3 and TRBJ2-3; TRBD1 is a possible D gene (6 bases). This CDR3 region has 14 residues. V shed 5 bases and J shed 1 base, with 10 bases lying between them. Germline V gives CDR1 ENHRY, CDR2 SYGVKD. The CDR3 loop is CAISKGEGTDTQYF. The DNA for the CDR3 is TGTGCCATCAGTAAGGGGGAAGGCACAGATACGCAGTATTTT.

This clonotype was counted only a few times. This rearrangement joins TRBV18 to TRBJ2-1; 9 positions agree with TRBD2. J gave up 5 bases and V 0 bases, and 5 bases lay outside the gene matches. CDR3 size: 16 residues. Germline assignment: CDR1 KGHSH and CDR2 LQKENI. The CDR3 spells CASSPPSSGRNNEQFF. The CDR3 bases are TGTGCCAGCTCACCACCGAGTAGCGGGAGAAACAATGAGCAGTTCTTC.

V gene TRBV7-9 combines with J gene TRBJ2-1; 9 nucleotides align to TRBD2. Germline-derived CDR1 and CDR2 are SEHNR and FQNEAQ (reference sequence). After removal of 3 bases from V and 8 bases from J, the junction contained 11 bases not matched to a gene. The CDR3 loop spans 16 amino acids. CDR3 residues: CASSFLAGIPADEQFF. CDR3 coding DNA: TGTGCCAGCAGCTTTCTAGCGGGAATCCCGGCGGATGAGCAGTTCTTC. Combining the CDR3 with reference TRBV7-9 and TRBJ2-1 gives the whole variable domain DTGVSQNPRHKITKRGQNVTFRCDPISEHNRLYWYRQTLGQGPEFLTYFQNEAQLEKSRLLSDRFSAERPKGSFSTLEIQRTEQGDSAMYLCASSFLAGIPADEQFFGPGTRLTVL.

The chain uses TRBV20-1 and TRBJ2-7; 7 nucleotides line up with TRBD1. The CDR3 is 15 residues long. V lost 4 bases and J lost 1; bases outside the gene matches: 10. CDR1 is DFQATT and CDR2 is SNEGSKA in the germline V gene (reference sequence). The CDR3, as DNA: TGCAGTGCTAACCGTCGGGACAGCTATTCCTACGAGCAGTACTTC. This codes for CSANRRDSYSYEQYF.

A note on this clonotype: At one end, the junction sequence differs from germline, possibly due to a read error. This chain uses TRBV6-6 with TRBJ2-7, with D unclear. The CDR3 contains 14 residues. The V gene's germline CDR1 is MNHNY and CDR2 SVGAGI (reference sequence). This CDR3 reads CASSYSGFSCEQYF. The CDR3 DNA reads as TGTGCCAGCAGTTACTCCGGCTTCTCCTGCGAGCAGTACTTC.

This clonotype was observed a handful of times. The chain links TRBV19 to TRBJ2-1; 7 bases line up with TRBD1. The CDR3 has 13 amino acids. Germline lookup yields CDR1 LNHDA and CDR2 SQIVND (reference sequence). V shed 6 bases and J 9 bases; nucleotides not matched to a gene: 8. CDR3 region: CASRTDRVGEQFF. CDR3 in DNA: TGTGCCAGTAGGACCGACAGGGTGGGTGAGCAGTTCTTC.

The chain uses TRBV5-1 and TRBJ2-3, with unresolved D. The CDR3 consists of 14 residues. Trimming took 1 base from V and 6 from J, leaving 12 bases between them. Germline CDR1 is SGHRS and CDR2 is YFSETQ. CDR3 sequence reads: CASSLPSPEDTQYF. The DNA of the CDR3 is TGCGCCAGCAGCTTGCCGTCTCCCGAGGATACGCAGTATTTT.

The chain carries TRBV29-1 and TRBJ2-3; 10 bases match TRBD2. Germline assignment: CDR1 SQVTM and CDR2 ANQGSEA. J was trimmed by 7 bases and V by 2 bases; bases with no gene match: 3. This CDR3 contains 13 residues. CDR3 in amino acids: CSVERAGGYTQYF. CDR3 DNA: TGCAGCGTTGAACGAGCGGGGGGGTATACGCAGTATTTT.

The rearrangement uses TRBV4-2 and TRBJ1-3; D is unresolved. This CDR3 is 14 amino acids long. Trimming took 1 base from V and 3 from J, leaving 7 bases between them. Germline V gene lookup returns CDR1 LGHNA and CDR2 YNFKEQ. The CDR3 nucleotides read TGTGCCAGCAGCCAAGGGCACCTTGGAAACACCATATATTTT. Protein: CASSQGHLGNTIYF.

This chain connects TRBV10-3 to TRBJ2-7; 7 bases match TRBD1. CDR1 is ENHRY and CDR2 is SYGVKD in the germline V gene. Trimming took 5 bases from V and 6 from J; bases not matched to a gene: 7. CDR3 length equals 13 residues. CDR3 sequence reads: CAISNSDRAEQYF. In nucleotides, the CDR3 is TGTGCCATCAGTAATTCTGACAGGGCCGAGCAGTACTTC.

The chain carries TRBV12-3 or TRBV12-4 and TRBJ1-4; no clear D. Deletions cut 1 base from V and 11 bases from J, with 11 bases between. This CDR3 has 13 residues. Here the CDR3 reads CASSLVQREKLFF. Written as DNA, the CDR3 is TGTGCCAGCAGTTTAGTACAAAGGGAGAAACTGTTTTTT.

This rearrangement joins TRBV20-1 to TRBJ2-7, with TRBD1 as a possible D gene (6 bases). Per the germline V gene, CDR1 is DFQATT and CDR2 is SNEGSKA (reference sequence). The CDR3 length is 12 residues. Deletions cut 2 bases from V and 6 bases from J, with 11 bases between. DNA for the CDR3: TGCAGTGCTAGAAGGACAGAAAGCGAGCAGTACTTC. Protein product: CSARRTESEQYF.

The chain employs TRBV20-1 and TRBJ2-7; D might be TRBD2 (5 bases). Trimming left V 6 bases short and J 3 bases short, with 30 bases between. CDR1 and CDR2 from the germline V gene are DFQATT and SNEGSKA (reference sequence). The CDR3 is made up of 18 amino acids. The CDR3 protein is CSAHQGLRSGPHYYEQYF. CDR3 nucleotides: TGCAGTGCCCACCAAGGACTCCGATCCGGCCCCCACTACTACGAGCAGTACTTC.

V and J are TRBV12-3 or TRBV12-4 and TRBJ2-7; TRBD1 is a possible D gene (6 bases). The J call may not be correct, given that the DNA end is closer to TRBJ2-5. This CDR3 has 16 amino acids. The CDR3 nucleotides are TGTGCCAGCAGTGTAGTAAGGTACAGGGATGGAGAGACCCAGTACTTC. This codes for CASSVVRYRDGETQYF.

This clonotype was seen a single time. This chain uses TRBV6-6 with TRBJ2-1, with a weak D call TRBD1 (5 bases). CDR3 length equals 15 residues. The germline gives CDR1 MNHNY, CDR2 SVGAGI (reference sequence). Trimming removed 6 bases at V and 0 bases at J, with 12 bases between. CDR3 bases: TGTGCCAGCAGCCCAGGGATGGGCTCCTACAATGAGCAGTTCTTC. It specifies CASSPGMGSYNEQFF.

In its sample, this clonotype was seen a few times. J is TRBJ2-5 and V is TRBV20-1; TRBD2 matches at 7 bases. The V and J ends lost 7 bases and 0 bases, in that order; junction bases with no gene match: 11. The CDR3 length is 15 residues. In germline, CDR1 is DFQATT, CDR2 SNEGSKA (reference sequence). The DNA of the CDR3 is TGCAGTGGCGCGGGGGACTTTTACTACCAAGAGACCCAGTACTTC. Translating gives CSGAGDFYYQETQYF.

This sequence joins TRBV25-1 and TRBJ1-6; D uncertain. The CDR3 has 12 amino acids. The V gene's germline CDR1 is MGHDK and CDR2 SYGVNS. V gave up 8 bases and J gave up 9 bases, with 11 bases separating them. DNA of the CDR3: TGTGCCAGCGTCAGAGGAAGTTCACCCCTCCACTTT. This codes for CASVRGSSPLHF.

This clonotype has just one count. This rearrangement joins TRBV7-9 to TRBJ2-5, with 7 bases aligning to TRBD1. After removal of 6 bases from V and 1 base from J, the junction contained 5 bases not matched to a gene. The CDR3 has 14 amino acids. The germline CDR1 and CDR2 sequences are SEHNR and FQNEAQ (reference sequence). DNA of the CDR3: TGTGCCAGCAGAGTAACAGGGGTCCAAGAGACCCAGTACTTC. Its translation: CASRVTGVQETQYF.

The chain has TRBV29-1 and TRBJ2-2; 7 nucleotides agree with TRBD2. This CDR3 spans 13 amino acids. With V trimmed by 6 bases and J by 1 base, 2 bases remained unmatched. From germline, CDR1 is SQVTM and CDR2 ANQGSEA. CDR3 loop: CSVSGVNTGELFF. CDR3 DNA sequence: TGCAGCGTGAGCGGGGTGAACACCGGGGAGCTGTTTTTT.

J is TRBJ2-3 and V is TRBV14; D not certain. The CDR3 consists of 17 residues. Germline-derived CDR1 and CDR2 are SGHDN and FVKESK. V was cut by 5 bases and J by 0 bases, with 18 bases left in between. DNA of the CDR3: TGTGCCAGCAGCAAATACCGGGCCGCTACTAGCACAGATACGCAGTATTTT. It specifies CASSKYRAATSTDTQYF.

This clonotype has just one count. CDR3 region: CASRLLAGVQETQYF. CDR3 coding DNA: TGTGCCAGCAGACTACTAGCGGGGGTCCAAGAGACCCAGTACTTC. V gene TRBV12-3 or TRBV12-4 combines with J gene TRBJ2-4; 11 nucleotides agree with TRBD2. The closer fit of TRBJ2-5 to the DNA end suggests the J call may be wrong. CDR3 size: 15 residues.

This rearrangement joins TRBV6-2 or TRBV6-3 to TRBJ2-5; the match to TRBD2 covers 8 bases. Trimming at V came to 2 bases and at J to 1 base, leaving 6 bases not matched to a gene. This CDR3 is built from 16 residues. CDR1 MNHEY and CDR2 SVGEGT come from the germline V gene. The DNA of the CDR3 is TGTGCCAGCAGTTACCTCGGACTAGCTGCCCAAGAGACCCAGTACTTC. This translates into CASSYLGLAAQETQYF.

In this sample, this clonotype turned up a few times. The chain combines TRBV15 with TRBJ2-7; D not certain. Germline V gene lookup returns CDR1 LNHNV and CDR2 YYDKDF (reference sequence). V was shortened by 1 base and J by 3 bases, with 7 bases between the two germline ends. This CDR3 has 13 amino acids. CDR3 amino acids: CATSRVPYYEQYF. The DNA of the CDR3 is TGTGCCACCAGCAGAGTCCCATACTACGAGCAGTACTTC.

This clonotype was observed many times. This rearrangement joins TRBV28 to TRBJ2-3, with D unclear. Germline V CDR1 and CDR2: MDHEN, SYDVKM. The length of the CDR3 is 12 residues. V was pared by 8 bases and J by 0 bases, with 6 bases between. CDR3 in DNA: TGTGCCAGCCTTACTAGCACAGATACGCAGTATTTT. Translated: CASLTSTDTQYF.

This chain connects TRBV4-1 to TRBJ2-2; a weak D match, TRBD2 (6 bases). The CDR3 covers 17 residues. The V gene lost 2 bases and the J gene lost 6 bases, with 19 bases spanning the gap. Germline CDR1 reads MGHRA; CDR2 reads YSYEKL. The CDR3 sequence is CASSQSIRLVQAGELFF. The CDR3 DNA sequence: TGCGCCAGCAGCCAAAGCATAAGACTAGTCCAGGCCGGGGAGCTGTTTTTT.